These 18 T cell receptor beta chains came from one sample sequenced in a study of CD8 T cells in Susac syndrome. cDNA came from about 0.5 to 1 ug RNA primed by random hexamers. TCRdb reanalysed the immunoSEQ multiplex PCR reads using MiXCR and keeps one entry per CDR3 protein. The profile shows a few hundred thousand distinct CDR3 sequences, 95% of them singletons. Sequences were obtained from CD4+ T cells from PBMCs. These receptors were taken from a human donor with multiple sclerosis.

V and J are TRBV9 and TRBJ1-2, with D possibly TRBD1 on 5 matching bases. CDR3 size: 13 residues. Germline-derived CDR1 and CDR2 are SGDLS and YYNGEE. The V and J ends lost 7 bases and 2 bases respectively, with 12 bases between them. CDR3 sequence (DNA): TGTGCCAGCGCTGTCCGACAGAACTATGGCTACACCTTC. Protein: CASAVRQNYGYTF.

The rearrangement links TRBV30 to TRBJ1-6, with 12 bases lining up with TRBD1. The CDR3 loop spans 17 amino acids. Germline trimming cut 2 bases from V and 10 bases from J; bases unmatched to any gene: 12. CDR1 is GTSNPN and CDR2 is SVGIG in the germline V gene (reference sequence). CDR3 sequence reads: CAWSRGTGGPLGSPLHF. CDR3 nucleotides: TGTGCCTGGAGTAGGGGGACAGGGGGCCCGCTGGGGTCACCCCTCCACTTT.

This sequence joins TRBV7-9 and TRBJ2-5; no clear D. Trimming took 5 bases from V and 7 from J, leaving 8 bases between them. The germline CDR1 and CDR2 sequences are SEHNR and FQNEAQ (reference sequence). The CDR3 runs 11 residues. The CDR3 bases are TGTGCCAGCAGCCCCCTGGGGACCCAGTACTTC. Encoded protein: CASSPLGTQYF.

The rearrangement joins TRBV30 to TRBJ2-1; D possibly corresponds to TRBD1 (5 bases). The CDR3 is 16 amino acids. V was trimmed by 0 bases and J by 10 bases, leaving 22 bases between them. In germline, CDR1 is GTSNPN, CDR2 SVGIG (reference sequence). The CDR3: CAWSVPFETEIFEQFF. The CDR3 DNA follows: TGTGCCTGGAGTGTACCTTTTGAGACAGAGATTTTCGAGCAGTTCTTC.

The chain is built from TRBV7-9 and TRBJ2-5; possible D gene TRBD1, 6 bases. The germline V gene has CDR1 SEHNR and CDR2 FQNEAQ (reference sequence). This CDR3 has 16 amino acids. The germline V and J ends were trimmed by 5 bases and 4 bases, with 20 bases remaining between them. The CDR3 loop reads CASSRQYRVEGETQYF. CDR3 DNA sequence: TGTGCCAGCAGCCGACAATACAGGGTTGAGGGAGAGACCCAGTACTTC. The whole variable domain, filled in from reference TRBV7-9 and TRBJ2-5, reads DTGVSQNPRHKITKRGQNVTFRCDPISEHNRLYWYRQTLGQGPEFLTYFQNEAQLEKSRLLSDRFSAERPKGSFSTLEIQRTEQGDSAMYLCASSRQYRVEGETQYFGPGTRLLVL.

This clonotype has only one observation. The chain links TRBV7-3 to TRBJ1-1; D is uncertain. Per germline, CDR1 SGHTA and CDR2 FQGTGA. The CDR3 spans 13 residues. V lost 5 bases and J 0 bases, leaving 7 bases between the germline ends. The CDR3 sequence: CASSPAMNTEAFF. CDR3 DNA: TGTGCCAGCAGCCCGGCCATGAACACTGAAGCTTTCTTT.

Comments on this clonotype: One junction end disagrees with the germline gene, perhaps due to a read error. The gene calls are TRBV7-7 and TRBJ2-1; TRBD1 aligns across 7 bases. The CDR3 is 13 residues long. Germline CDR1 is SSHAT and CDR2 is FNYEAQ (reference sequence). The CDR3: CASSQGQYNEQFF. The CDR3 DNA follows: TGTGCTAGCAGCCAGGGACAGTACAATGAGCAGTTCTTC.

This chain connects TRBV30 to TRBJ1-6, with D unclear. The V and J ends lost 5 bases and 10 bases respectively, with 12 bases between them. The CDR3 has 12 residues. Germline V gene lookup returns CDR1 GTSNPN and CDR2 SVGIG (reference sequence). The CDR3 sequence: CAWGPSGSPLHF. CDR3 DNA: TGTGCCTGGGGACCTTCGGGGTCACCCCTCCACTTT.

The V and J genes are TRBV18 and TRBJ2-1, with D possibly matching TRBD2 (6 bases). In germline, CDR1 is KGHSH, CDR2 LQKENI. V was shortened by 2 bases and J by 3 bases, with 11 bases between the two germline ends. The CDR3 is made up of 15 amino acids. The CDR3 loop is CASSPGAGNYNEQFF. The CDR3 region has the DNA TGTGCCAGCTCACCAGGGGCGGGGAACTACAATGAGCAGTTCTTC.

The chain uses TRBV7-2 and TRBJ2-3; D remains ambiguous. Deletions cut 0 bases from V and 0 bases from J, with 4 bases between. The CDR3 has 14 amino acids. Germline V gene data show CDR1 as SGHTA and CDR2 as FQGNSA. The CDR3 DNA follows: TGTGCCAGCAGCTTAGCGCCGAGCACAGATACGCAGTATTTT. Translation: CASSLAPSTDTQYF.

The chain couples TRBV2 to TRBJ1-2; D may be TRBD1 (5 bases). CDR3 length equals 16 residues. From germline, CDR1 is SNHLY and CDR2 FYNNEI. Trimming cost V 0 bases and J 8 bases, with 19 bases left between them. For the CDR3, the DNA is TGTGCCAGCAGTGAAGCGGGGGGGAATCAAGGTCGCGGCTACACCTTC. Translated: CASSEAGGNQGRGYTF. Complete variable domain (other parts from reference TRBV2 and TRBJ1-2): EPEVTQTPSHQVTQMGQEVILRCVPISNHLYFYWYRQILGQKVEFLVSFYNNEISEKSEIFDDQFSVERPDGSNFTLKIRSTKLEDSAMYFCASSEAGGNQGRGYTFGSGTRLTVV.

The chain recombines TRBV12-3 or TRBV12-4 with TRBJ1-6; 8 bases agree with TRBD1. The CDR3 is made up of 14 amino acids. Trimming took 7 bases from V and 8 from J; bases not matched to a gene: 7. The CDR3 sequence is CASNLGQGHSPLHF. The CDR3 bases are TGTGCCAGCAACCTAGGACAGGGACATTCACCCCTCCACTTT.

The rearrangement joins TRBV30 to TRBJ1-6; possible D gene TRBD1, 6 bases. V was clipped by 7 bases and J by 4 bases, with 14 bases between them. Germline CDR1 and CDR2: GTSNPN and SVGIG (reference sequence). The CDR3 has 14 residues. CDR3 protein: CAYTPGVYNSPLHF. CDR3 bases: TGTGCCTACACTCCAGGGGTGTATAATTCACCCCTCCACTTT.

This clonotype was seen once. V gene TRBV12-3 or TRBV12-4 combines with J gene TRBJ2-1; TRBD2 aligns across 8 bases. Trimming cost V 5 bases and J 9 bases; bases outside gene matches: 12. The CDR3 runs 15 residues. The DNA of the CDR3 is TGTGCCAGCAGTCCCCGGACTAGCCGAGGCGGTGAGCAGTTCTTC. This encodes CASSPRTSRGGEQFF.

V and J are TRBV29-1 and TRBJ1-2; D gene unclear. Trimming took 3 bases from V and 3 from J, leaving 11 bases between them. The CDR3 extends over 13 amino acids. The germline gives CDR1 SQVTM, CDR2 ANQGSEA. The CDR3 loop reads CSVDRMSDYGYTF. CDR3 sequence (DNA): TGCAGCGTTGACCGTATGTCGGACTATGGCTACACCTTC.

This sequence joins TRBV2 and TRBJ1-2; 10 bases match TRBD1. Looked up from germline, CDR1 is SNHLY and CDR2 is FYNNEI. This CDR3 has 13 residues. The V segment lost 8 bases and the J segment 7 bases; nucleotides outside the gene matches: 7. The CDR3 reads CASLTGTGVGYTF. The CDR3 nucleotides are TGTGCCAGCCTTACCGGGACAGGGGTTGGCTACACCTTC. The whole variable domain, remainder taken from reference TRBV2 and TRBJ1-2, is EPEVTQTPSHQVTQMGQEVILRCVPISNHLYFYWYRQILGQKVEFLVSFYNNEISEKSEIFDDQFSVERPDGSNFTLKIRSTKLEDSAMYFCASLTGTGVGYTFGSGTRLTVV.

The chain has TRBV18 and TRBJ2-2, with 9 nucleotides matching TRBD1. CDR3 length equals 14 residues. With V trimmed by 3 bases and J by 7 bases, 3 bases remained unmatched. In germline, CDR1 is KGHSH, CDR2 LQKENI. CDR3 bases: TGTGCCAGCTCACCGGACAGGGGAGGCGGGGAGCTGTTTTTT. This sequence encodes CASSPDRGGGELFF.

The rearrangement uses TRBV29-1 and TRBJ1-1, with D perhaps TRBD1 (6 bases). The CDR3 is 13 residues long. The germline gives CDR1 SQVTM, CDR2 ANQGSEA. Trimming stripped 8 bases from V and 4 bases from J, with 17 bases between. The CDR3 spells CSSRGRGGTEAFF. The CDR3 DNA reads TGCAGCTCGAGAGGTAGGGGGGGCACTGAAGCTTTCTTT.